The clone carrying this T cell receptor (beta chain) was counted between two and nine times. Its antigen is unidentified. Using a J-beta primer mix together with a sample-barcoded 5' primer, a second PCR was run for roughly 6 to 12 cycles. TCRdb processed the 5' RACE reads anew with MiXCR; each CDR3 protein has one entry. This sample carries approximately 800,000 distinct CDR3 sequences, roughly 26% of them seen once, and the ten largest clones take 3%. This sample was taken from a study of blood T cells in healthy people across ages. Germline values: CDR1 MGHRA, CDR2 YSYEKL. The CDR3 runs 18 residues. General study results and limits: Relative to aged donors, long-lived donors carried more naive CD4+ cells and displayed higher diversity.

These data also featured in a second study, about T cells of mothers and their children. That investigation notes: Persistent microchimeric T cell clones were not found at ~100 per million sensitivity.

V and J are TRBV4-1 and TRBJ2-5, with 11 bases identical to TRBD1. The tail of the sequence fits TRBJ2-1 better, so the J call may be wrong. The sequence was collected from a boy between 10 and 17 years old in good health. Specimen: blood. CDR3 residues: CASSQIGQGAPGYNEQFF. As DNA, the CDR3 is TGCGCCAGCAGCCAAATCGGACAGGGGGCTCCTGGTTACAATGAGCAGTTCTTC.